This record concerns one T cell receptor beta chain sequence. The data derive from a study of shared clonotypes between healthy human individuals. Germline CDR1 MDHEN, CDR2 SYDVKM. The CDR3 extends over 13 amino acids. The V and J ends lost 8 bases and 4 bases respectively, with 15 bases between them. Here immunoSEQ multiplex PCR was the method, and the copy in TCRdb shows in-frame clones only, minus some. Altogether 2 million to 2.5 million clones are present, 80% to 95% being singletons, with the ten largest covering 0.3% to 0.45%. Input material: naive CD4+ T cells from PBMCs. Subset defined: CD45RA+ positively selected. This chain connects TRBV28 to TRBJ2-7, with D perhaps matching TRBD1 or TRBD2 (5 bases each). The origin of this receptor is a man between 18 and 35 years old in good health. Some clones in this sample may be carry-over from other donors' samples. The CDR3 protein is CASFSGPPYEQYF. The CDR3 region has the DNA TGTGCCAGCTTCTCGGGGCCACCTTACGAGCAGTACTTC.